This T cell receptor (beta chain) was observed in a study of T-cell memory formation after mild COVID-19. Whole-study results and caveats: Whether second-wave clones peaking at day 37 were SARS-CoV-2 specific went unconfirmed. CD4/CD8 balance held among clones contracting day 15 to 85, and later expanders leaned CD4+. Cross-reactive memory appears to have joined, as suggested by some responding clones showing up in pre-infection memory.

As for this clonotype: Its specificity is not known.

The germline gives CDR1 SGHRS, CDR2 YFSETQ. This CDR3 is built from 14 residues. Barcoded TCR alpha and TCR beta cDNA libraries with UMIs came from 5'RACE using constant-segment primers. TCRdb independently ran MiXCR on the 5' RACE reads; one entry per CDR3 protein. Among around 370,000 distinct CDR3 sequences listed, around 21% were seen once. The specimen was PBMCs or a T cell subset sorted from them (not recorded which). The sequence was collected from an adult woman who had mild COVID-19 (a few samples of this study predate the infection). Cell type and time point are not known. The chain recombines TRBV5-1 with TRBJ2-7; tentatively, D is TRBD2 (6 bases). The DNA end is a closer match to TRBJ2-5, so the J assignment may be wrong. The CDR3 DNA sequence: TGCGCCAGCAGCACGGGACTCGTCCAAGAGACCCAGTACTTC. Amino acid sequence: CASSTGLVQETQYF.